This T cell receptor beta chain emerged from a study of OX40 agonist ivuxolimab in advanced cancers. For the study at large: Patients with hepatocellular carcinoma, melanoma, renal cell or head and neck cancer made up the dose-escalation patients. Under the entry rules, prior anti-PD-1, anti-PD-L1 or anti-CTLA-4 therapy was allowed, and roughly 43% had some.

Libraries were prepared by immunoSEQ multiplex PCR; TCRdb keeps only in-frame clonotypes and omits some of them. The repertoire consists of over 45,000 clones, with about four fifths occurring once and the leading ten covering 1% to 1.3%. Blood specimens came from baseline, cycle 4 day 1, and cycle 7 day 1. The CDR3 is 15 residues long. Germline CDR1 MDHEN, CDR2 SYDVKM. V was clipped by 5 bases and J by 0 bases, with 13 bases between them. Sequenced here: CD4+ or CD8+ T cells sorted from blood, sampled in a trial of the OX40 agonist ivuxolimab. This chain links TRBV28 with TRBJ1-2, with a possible D match to TRBD1 (6 bases). The receptor was derived from an adult with an advanced solid tumor such as melanoma, head and neck, liver or kidney cancer. The CDR3 DNA reads as TGTGCCAGCAGTCCTCAGGGGTCGGCTAACTATGGCTACACCTTC. Its translation: CASSPQGSANYGYTF.